The present entry profiles one T cell receptor beta chain with its context. Its antigen remains unknown. The germline V gene has CDR1 LNHNV and CDR2 YYDKDF (reference sequence). The CDR3 consists of 15 residues. The J segment lost 2 bases and the V segment lost 4 bases, leaving 5 bases of the junction unmatched. These data come from a study of cytomegalovirus exposure and HLA in healthy donors. Across the study: Of some 410 genotyped donors, about 81% grouped in the Caucasian-associated ancestry cluster.

At the time of sampling, donors were nominally healthy, though unrecorded immune exposures were likely. Primers included in the PCR were 60 Vbeta and 13 Jbeta primers. TCRdb keeps only in-frame clones here, not all; method: immunoSEQ multiplex PCR. The profile covers around 130,000 clones, with approximately 84% appearing a single time and approximately 2.6% taken by the ten largest. The study's findings and limits: In vitro data verified three CMV-associated chains as specific for CMV antigens.

The clonotype comes from a boy between 2 and 10 years old in good health and CMV-seronegative. The sample taken for sequencing was PBMCs. V and J are TRBV15 and TRBJ2-3; 8 bases agree with TRBD1. The CDR3 region has the DNA TGTGCCACCAGCATGGGGGACAGGCCCACAGATACGCAGTATTTT. Translating gives CATSMGDRPTDTQYF.